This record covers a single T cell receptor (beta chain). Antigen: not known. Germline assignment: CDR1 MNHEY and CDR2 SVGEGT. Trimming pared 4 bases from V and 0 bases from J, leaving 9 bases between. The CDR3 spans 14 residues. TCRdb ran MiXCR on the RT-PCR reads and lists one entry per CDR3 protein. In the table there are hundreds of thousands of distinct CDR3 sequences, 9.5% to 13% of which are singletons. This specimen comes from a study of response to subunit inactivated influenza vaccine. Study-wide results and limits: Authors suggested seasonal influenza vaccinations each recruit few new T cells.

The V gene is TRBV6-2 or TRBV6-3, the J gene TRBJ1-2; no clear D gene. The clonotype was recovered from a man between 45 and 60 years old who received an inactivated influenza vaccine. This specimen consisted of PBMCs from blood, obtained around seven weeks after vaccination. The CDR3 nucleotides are TGTGCCAGCAGTTTGCCCTTCGCTAACTATGGCTACACCTTC. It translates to CASSLPFANYGYTF.